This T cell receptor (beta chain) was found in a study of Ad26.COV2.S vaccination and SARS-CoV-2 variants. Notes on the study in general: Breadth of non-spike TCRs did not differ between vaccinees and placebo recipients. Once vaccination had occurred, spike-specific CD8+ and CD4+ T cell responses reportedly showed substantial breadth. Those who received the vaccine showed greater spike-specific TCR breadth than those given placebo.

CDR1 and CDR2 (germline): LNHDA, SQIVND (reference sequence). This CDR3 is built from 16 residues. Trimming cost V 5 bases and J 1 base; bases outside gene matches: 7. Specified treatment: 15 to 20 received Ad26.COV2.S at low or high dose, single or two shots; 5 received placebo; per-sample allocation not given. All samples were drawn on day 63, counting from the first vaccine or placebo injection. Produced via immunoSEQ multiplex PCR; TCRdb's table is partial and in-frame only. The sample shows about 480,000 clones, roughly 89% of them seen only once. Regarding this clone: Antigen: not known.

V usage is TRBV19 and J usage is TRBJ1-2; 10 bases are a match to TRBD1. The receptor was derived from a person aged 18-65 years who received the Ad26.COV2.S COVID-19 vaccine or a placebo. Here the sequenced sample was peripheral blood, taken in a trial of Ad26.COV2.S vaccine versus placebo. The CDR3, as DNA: TGTGCCAGTAGTGGAGGGACAGGGGATAGTAACTATGGCTACACCTTC. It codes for CASSGGTGDSNYGYTF.